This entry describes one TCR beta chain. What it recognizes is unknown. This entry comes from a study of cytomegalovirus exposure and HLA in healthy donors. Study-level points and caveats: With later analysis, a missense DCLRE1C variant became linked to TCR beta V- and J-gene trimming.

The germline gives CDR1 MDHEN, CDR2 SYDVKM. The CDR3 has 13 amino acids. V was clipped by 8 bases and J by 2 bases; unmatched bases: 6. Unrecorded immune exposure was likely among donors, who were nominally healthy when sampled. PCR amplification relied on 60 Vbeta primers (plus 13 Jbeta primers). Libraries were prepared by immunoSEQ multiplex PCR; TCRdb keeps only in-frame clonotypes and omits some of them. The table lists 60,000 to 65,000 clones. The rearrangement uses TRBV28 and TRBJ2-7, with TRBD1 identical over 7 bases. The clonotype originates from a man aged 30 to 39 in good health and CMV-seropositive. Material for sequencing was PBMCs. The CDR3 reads CASDPGGTYEQYF. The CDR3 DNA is TGTGCCAGCGACCCAGGGGGTACCTACGAGCAGTACTTC.